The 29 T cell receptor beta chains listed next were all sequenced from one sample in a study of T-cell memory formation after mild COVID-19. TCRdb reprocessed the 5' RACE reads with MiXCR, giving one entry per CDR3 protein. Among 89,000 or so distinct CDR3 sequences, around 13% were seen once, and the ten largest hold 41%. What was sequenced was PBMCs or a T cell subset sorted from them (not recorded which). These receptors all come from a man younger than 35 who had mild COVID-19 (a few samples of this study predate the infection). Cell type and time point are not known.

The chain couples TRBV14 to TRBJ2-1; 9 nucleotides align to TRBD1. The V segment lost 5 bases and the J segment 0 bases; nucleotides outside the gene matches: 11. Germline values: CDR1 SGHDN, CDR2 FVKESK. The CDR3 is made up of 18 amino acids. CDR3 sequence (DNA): TGTGCCAGCAGCTACCGGGACAGGGTACGAGGCTCCTACAATGAGCAGTTCTTC. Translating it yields CASSYRDRVRGSYNEQFF.

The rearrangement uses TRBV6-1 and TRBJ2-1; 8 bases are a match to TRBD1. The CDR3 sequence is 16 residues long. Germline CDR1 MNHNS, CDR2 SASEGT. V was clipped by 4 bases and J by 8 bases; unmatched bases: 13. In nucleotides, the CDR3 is TGTGCCAGCAGTGCGAGGACAGGGAGTTCGTCGGATGAGCAGTTCTTC. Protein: CASSARTGSSSDEQFF.

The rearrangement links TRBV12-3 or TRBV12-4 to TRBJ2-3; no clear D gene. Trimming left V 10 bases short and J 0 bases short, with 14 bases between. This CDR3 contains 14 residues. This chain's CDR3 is CATLEDPSTDTQYF. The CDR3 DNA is TGTGCCACCCTCGAGGACCCCAGCACAGATACGCAGTATTTT.

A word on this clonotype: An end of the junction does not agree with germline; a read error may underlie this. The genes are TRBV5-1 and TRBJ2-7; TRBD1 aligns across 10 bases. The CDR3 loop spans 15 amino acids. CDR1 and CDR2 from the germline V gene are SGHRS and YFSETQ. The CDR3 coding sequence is TGCTCCAGCACCTCATCCGGGACAGGGGCCTACGAGCAGTACTTC. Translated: CSSTSSGTGAYEQYF.

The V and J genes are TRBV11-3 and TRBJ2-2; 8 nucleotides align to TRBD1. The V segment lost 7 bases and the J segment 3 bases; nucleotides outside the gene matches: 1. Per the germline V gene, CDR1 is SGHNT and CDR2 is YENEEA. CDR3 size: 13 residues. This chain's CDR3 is CASNRGDTGELFF. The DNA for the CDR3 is TGTGCCAGCAACAGGGGGGACACCGGGGAGCTGTTTTTT.

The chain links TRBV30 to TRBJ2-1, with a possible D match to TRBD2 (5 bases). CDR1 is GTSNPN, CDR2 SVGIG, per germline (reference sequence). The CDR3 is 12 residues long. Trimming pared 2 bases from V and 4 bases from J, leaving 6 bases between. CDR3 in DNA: TGTGCCTGGAGTAGCGGTTACAATGAGCAGTTCTTC. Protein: CAWSSGYNEQFF.

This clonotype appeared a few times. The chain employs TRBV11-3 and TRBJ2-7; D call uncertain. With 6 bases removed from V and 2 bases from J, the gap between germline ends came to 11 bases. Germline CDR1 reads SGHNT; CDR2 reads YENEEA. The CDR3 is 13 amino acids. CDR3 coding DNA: TGTGCCAGCAGTCAAGACAATACCTACGAGCAGTACTTC. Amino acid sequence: CASSQDNTYEQYF. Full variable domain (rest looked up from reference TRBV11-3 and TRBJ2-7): EAGVVQSPRYKIIEKKQPVAFWCNPISGHNTLYWYLQNLGQGPELLIRYENEEAVDDSQLPKDRFSAERLKGVDSTLKIQPAELGDSAVYLCASSQDNTYEQYFGPGTRLTVT.

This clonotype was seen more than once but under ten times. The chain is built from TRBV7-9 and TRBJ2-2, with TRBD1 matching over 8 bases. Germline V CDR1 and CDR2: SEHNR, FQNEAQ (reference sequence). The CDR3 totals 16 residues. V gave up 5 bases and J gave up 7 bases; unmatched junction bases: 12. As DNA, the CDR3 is TGTGCCAGCAGCCGCCGAGAGACAGGGGTTGGCGGGGAGCTGTTTTTT. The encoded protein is CASSRRETGVGGELFF.

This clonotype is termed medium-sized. CDR3 sequence reads: CASSQVGGPADTQYF. The CDR3 DNA is TGCGCCAGCAGCCAAGTGGGGGGCCCTGCAGATACGCAGTATTTT. The chain is built from TRBV4-3 and TRBJ2-3; D could derive from TRBD1 or TRBD2 (6 bases each). The CDR3 runs 15 residues. In germline, CDR1 is LGHNA, CDR2 YSLEER. Trimming pared 1 base from V and 4 bases from J, leaving 12 bases between.

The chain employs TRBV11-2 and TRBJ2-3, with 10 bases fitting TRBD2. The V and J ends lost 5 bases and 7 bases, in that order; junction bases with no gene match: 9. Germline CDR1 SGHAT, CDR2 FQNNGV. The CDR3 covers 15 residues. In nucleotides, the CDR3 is TGTGCCAGCAGCCGGAGCGGGGGGGCCGGGAATACGCAGTATTTT. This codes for CASSRSGGAGNTQYF.

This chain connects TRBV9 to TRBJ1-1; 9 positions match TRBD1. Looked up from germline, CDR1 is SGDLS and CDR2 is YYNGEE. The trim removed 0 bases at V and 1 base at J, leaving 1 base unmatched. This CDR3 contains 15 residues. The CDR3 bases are TGTGCCAGCAGCGTAGGGGACAGGGCGAACACTGAAGCTTTCTTT. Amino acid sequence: CASSVGDRANTEAFF.

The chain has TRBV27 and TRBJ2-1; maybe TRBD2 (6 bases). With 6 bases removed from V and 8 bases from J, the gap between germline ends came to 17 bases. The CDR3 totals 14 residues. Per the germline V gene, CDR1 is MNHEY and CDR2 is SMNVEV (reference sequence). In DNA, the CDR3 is TGTGCCAGCAGAGAATCCGGAGGGCCCGATGAGCAGTTCTTC. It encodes CASRESGGPDEQFF.

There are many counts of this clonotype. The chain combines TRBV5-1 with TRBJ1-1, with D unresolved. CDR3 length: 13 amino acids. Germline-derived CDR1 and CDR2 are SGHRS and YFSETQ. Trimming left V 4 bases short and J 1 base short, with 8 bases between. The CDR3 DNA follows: TGCGCCAGCAGCCCCGACGGGAACACTGAAGCTTTCTTT. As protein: CASSPDGNTEAFF.

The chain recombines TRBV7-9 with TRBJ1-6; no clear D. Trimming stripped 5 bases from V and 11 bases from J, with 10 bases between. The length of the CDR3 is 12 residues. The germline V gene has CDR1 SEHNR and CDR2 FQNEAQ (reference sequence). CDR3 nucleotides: TGTGCCAGCAGCCATGGGGTCGCACCCCTCCACTTT. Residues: CASSHGVAPLHF.

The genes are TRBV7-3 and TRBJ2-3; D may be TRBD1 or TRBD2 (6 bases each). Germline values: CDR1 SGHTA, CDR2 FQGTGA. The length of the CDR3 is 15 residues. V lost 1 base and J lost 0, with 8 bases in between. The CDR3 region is CASSLRGASTDTQYF. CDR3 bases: TGTGCCAGCAGCTTAAGGGGGGCTAGCACAGATACGCAGTATTTT. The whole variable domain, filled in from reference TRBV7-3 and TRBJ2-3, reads GAGVSQTPSNKVTEKGKYVELRCDPISGHTALYWYRQSLGQGPEFLIYFQGTGAADDSGLPNDRFFAVRPEGSVSTLKIQRTERGDSAVYLCASSLRGASTDTQYFGPGTRLTVL.

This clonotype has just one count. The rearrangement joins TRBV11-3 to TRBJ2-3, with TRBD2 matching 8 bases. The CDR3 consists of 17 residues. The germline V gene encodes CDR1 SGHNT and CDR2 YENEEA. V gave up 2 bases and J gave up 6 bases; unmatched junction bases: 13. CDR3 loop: CASSLQSRRGADDTQYF. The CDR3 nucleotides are TGTGCCAGCAGCTTACAAAGCCGGCGGGGGGCCGATGATACGCAGTATTTT.

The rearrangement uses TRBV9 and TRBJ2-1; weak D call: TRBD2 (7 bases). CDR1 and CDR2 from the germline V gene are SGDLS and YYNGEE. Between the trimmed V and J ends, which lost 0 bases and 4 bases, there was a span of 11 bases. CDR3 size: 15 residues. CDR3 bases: TGTGCCAGCAGCGTAGGCGGGGGCGAATACAATGAGCAGTTCTTC. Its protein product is CASSVGGGEYNEQFF.

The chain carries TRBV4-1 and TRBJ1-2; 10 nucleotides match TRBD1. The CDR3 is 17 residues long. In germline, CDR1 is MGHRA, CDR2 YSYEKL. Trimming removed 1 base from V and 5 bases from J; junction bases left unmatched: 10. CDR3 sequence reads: CASSQGTPGQGFYGYTF. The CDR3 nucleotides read TGCGCCAGCAGCCAAGGAACACCGGGACAGGGGTTTTATGGCTACACCTTC.

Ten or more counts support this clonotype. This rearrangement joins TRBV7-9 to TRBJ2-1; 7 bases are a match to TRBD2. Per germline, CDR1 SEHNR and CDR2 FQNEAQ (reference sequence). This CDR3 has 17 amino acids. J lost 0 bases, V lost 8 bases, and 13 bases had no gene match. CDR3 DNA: TGTGCCAGCCTCGATAGCGGGTACTATAGCTCCTACAATGAGCAGTTCTTC. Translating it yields CASLDSGYYSSYNEQFF.

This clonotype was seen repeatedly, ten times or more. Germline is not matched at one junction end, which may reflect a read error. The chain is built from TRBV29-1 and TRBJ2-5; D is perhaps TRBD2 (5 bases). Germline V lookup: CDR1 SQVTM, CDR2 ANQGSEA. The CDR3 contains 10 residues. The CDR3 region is CSVEDPRVDF. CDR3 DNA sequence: TGCAGCGTTGAAGATCCGAGGGTGGACTTC.

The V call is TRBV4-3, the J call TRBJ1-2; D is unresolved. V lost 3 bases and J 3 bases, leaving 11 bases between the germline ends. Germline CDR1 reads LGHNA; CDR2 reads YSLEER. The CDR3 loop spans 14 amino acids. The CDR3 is CASSQARTDYGYTF. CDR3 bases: TGCGCCAGCAGCCAGGCCCGGACGGACTATGGCTACACCTTC.

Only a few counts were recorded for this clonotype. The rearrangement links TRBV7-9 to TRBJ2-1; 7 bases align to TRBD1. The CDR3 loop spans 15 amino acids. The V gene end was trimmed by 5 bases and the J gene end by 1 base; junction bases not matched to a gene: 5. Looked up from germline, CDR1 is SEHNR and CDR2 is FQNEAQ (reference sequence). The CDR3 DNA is TGTGCCAGCAGCCCATACAGGGGTTCCTACAATGAGCAGTTCTTC. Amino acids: CASSPYRGSYNEQFF.

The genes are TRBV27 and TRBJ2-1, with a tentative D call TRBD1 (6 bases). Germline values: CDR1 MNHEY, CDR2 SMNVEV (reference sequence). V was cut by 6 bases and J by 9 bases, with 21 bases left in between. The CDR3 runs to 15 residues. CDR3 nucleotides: TGTGCCAGCAGCCCACTAGGACAGAGAGACATTGAGCAGTTCTTC. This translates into CASSPLGQRDIEQFF.

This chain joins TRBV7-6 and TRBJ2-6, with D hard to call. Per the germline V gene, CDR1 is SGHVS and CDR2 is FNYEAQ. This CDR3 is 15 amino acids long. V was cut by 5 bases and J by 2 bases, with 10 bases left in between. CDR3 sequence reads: CASSARQAGANVLTF. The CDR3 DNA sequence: TGTGCCAGCAGCGCAAGACAAGCTGGGGCCAACGTCCTGACTTTC.

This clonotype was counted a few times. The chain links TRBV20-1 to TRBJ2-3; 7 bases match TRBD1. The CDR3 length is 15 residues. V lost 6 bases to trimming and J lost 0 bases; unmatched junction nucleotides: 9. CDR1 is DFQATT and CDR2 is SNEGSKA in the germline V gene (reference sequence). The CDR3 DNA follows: TGCAGTGCCAGAAGGCAGGGGGTTAGCACAGATACGCAGTATTTT. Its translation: CSARRQGVSTDTQYF.

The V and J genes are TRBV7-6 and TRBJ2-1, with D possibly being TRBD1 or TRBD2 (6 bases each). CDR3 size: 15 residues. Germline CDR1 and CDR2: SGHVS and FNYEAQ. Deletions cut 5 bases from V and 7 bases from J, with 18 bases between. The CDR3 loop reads CASSRLEGGGNEQFF. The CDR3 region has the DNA TGTGCCAGCAGCCGACTAGAGGGGGGCGGGAATGAGCAGTTCTTC.

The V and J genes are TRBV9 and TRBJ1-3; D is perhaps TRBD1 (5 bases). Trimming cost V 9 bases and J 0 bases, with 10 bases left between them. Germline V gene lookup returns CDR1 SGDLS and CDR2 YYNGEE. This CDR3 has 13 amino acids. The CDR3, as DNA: TGTGCCAACCCCGGGGGCTCTGGAAACACCATATATTTT. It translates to CANPGGSGNTIYF.

The CDR3 DNA is TGCAGCGTTGCCCGACAAACCCGAGAAGCTTTCTTT. It specifies CSVARQTREAFF. The J gene is TRBJ1-1, the V gene TRBV29-1; no firm D call. Trimming took off 4 bases at V and 8 bases at J, with 14 bases between the two ends. CDR3 length: 12 residues. Germline loops: CDR1 SQVTM, CDR2 ANQGSEA.

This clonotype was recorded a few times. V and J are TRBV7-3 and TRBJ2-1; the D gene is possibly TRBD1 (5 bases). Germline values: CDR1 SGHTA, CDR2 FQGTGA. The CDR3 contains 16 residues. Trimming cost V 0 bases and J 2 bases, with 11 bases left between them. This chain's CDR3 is CASSLTPGLAYNEQFF. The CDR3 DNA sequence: TGTGCCAGCAGCTTAACGCCAGGGTTGGCCTACAATGAGCAGTTCTTC.